This T cell receptor (beta chain) stems from a study of blood T cell repertoires in COVID-19. As for the study in general: Donors in the United States, Italy and Spain gave samples during acute or convalescent COVID-19. PBMCs, B-cell-depleted T cells, or T cells provided the cDNA or gDNA that made up the material.

Unmatched junction bases numbered 5, after V lost 5 bases and J lost 0 bases. Germline CDR1 reads SGHAT; CDR2 reads FQNNGV. The CDR3 totals 17 residues. In the original workflow: It was from reference gene primer amplification that nucleated cell counts were estimated. This table comes from immunoSEQ multiplex PCR, and its TCRdb copy is limited to in-frame clones, with some not included. The V and J calls and clone size are taken from that table; D and trimming were inferred from the DNA. The table records around 130,000 clones, about 86% of them present only once. Material: peripheral blood. The chain is built from TRBV11-2 and TRBJ2-4; TRBD2 matches 12 bases. This receptor was taken from a woman between 50 and 59 years old with acute or convalescent COVID-19. CDR3 coding DNA: TGTGCCAGCAGCCCAAGGACTAGCGGGGTAGCCAAAAACATTCAGTACTTC. Translation gives CASSPRTSGVAKNIQYF.